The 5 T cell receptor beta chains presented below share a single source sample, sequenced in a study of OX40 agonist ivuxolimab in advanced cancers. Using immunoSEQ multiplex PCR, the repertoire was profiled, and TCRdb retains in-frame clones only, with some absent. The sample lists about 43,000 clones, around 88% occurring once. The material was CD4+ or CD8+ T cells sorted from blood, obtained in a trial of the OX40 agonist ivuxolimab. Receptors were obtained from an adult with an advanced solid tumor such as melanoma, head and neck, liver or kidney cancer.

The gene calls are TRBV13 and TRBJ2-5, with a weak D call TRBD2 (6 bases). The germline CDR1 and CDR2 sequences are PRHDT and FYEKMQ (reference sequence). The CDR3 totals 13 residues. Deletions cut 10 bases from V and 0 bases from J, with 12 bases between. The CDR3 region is CATGDVDQETQYF. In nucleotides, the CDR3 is TGTGCCACGGGGGACGTAGACCAAGAGACCCAGTACTTC. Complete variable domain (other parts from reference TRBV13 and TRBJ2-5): AAGVIQSPRHLIKEKRETATLKCYPIPRHDTVYWYQQGPGQDPQFLISFYEKMQSDKGSIPDRFSAQQFSDYHSELNMSSLELGDSALYFCATGDVDQETQYFGPGTRLLVL.

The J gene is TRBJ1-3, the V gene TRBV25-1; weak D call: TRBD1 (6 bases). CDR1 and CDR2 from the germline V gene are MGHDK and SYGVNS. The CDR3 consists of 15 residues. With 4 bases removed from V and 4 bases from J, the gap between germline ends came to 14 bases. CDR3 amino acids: CASSAVGASGNTIYF. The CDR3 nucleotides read TGTGCCAGCAGTGCGGTGGGGGCTTCCGGAAACACCATATATTTT.

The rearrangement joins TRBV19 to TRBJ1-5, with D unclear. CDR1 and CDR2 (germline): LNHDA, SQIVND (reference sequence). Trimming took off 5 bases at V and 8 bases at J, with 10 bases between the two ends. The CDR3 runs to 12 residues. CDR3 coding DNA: TGTGCCAGTAGTGCACAGCGGGAGCCCCAGCATTTT. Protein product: CASSAQREPQHF.

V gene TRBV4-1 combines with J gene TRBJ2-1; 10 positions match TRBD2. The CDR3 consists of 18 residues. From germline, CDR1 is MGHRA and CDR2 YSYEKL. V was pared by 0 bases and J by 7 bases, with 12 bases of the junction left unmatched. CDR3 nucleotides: TGCGCCAGCAGCCAAGAAGGTCGGGTAGCGGGAGGATCGAATGAGCAGTTCTTC. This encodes CASSQEGRVAGGSNEQFF.

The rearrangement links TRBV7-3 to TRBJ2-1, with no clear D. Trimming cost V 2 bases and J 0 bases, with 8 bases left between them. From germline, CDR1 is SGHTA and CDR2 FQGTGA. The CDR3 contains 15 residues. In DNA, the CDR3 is TGTGCCAGCAGCTTATATTCCTCCTCCTACAATGAGCAGTTCTTC. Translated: CASSLYSSSYNEQFF.